A single sample gave rise to the 30 T cell receptor beta chains below, sequenced in a study of OX40 agonist ivuxolimab in advanced cancers. Clones were read by immunoSEQ multiplex PCR, and TCRdb kept only the in-frame ones, dropping some. The table includes tens of thousands of clones, approximately 85% detected once. Sequencing used CD4+ or CD8+ T cells sorted from blood, obtained in a trial of the OX40 agonist ivuxolimab. Receptor source: an adult with an advanced solid tumor such as melanoma, head and neck, liver or kidney cancer.

The chain's CDR3 is CAGRSAGGPYEQYF. CDR3 sequence (DNA): TGTGCCGGTCGGTCAGCGGGGGGGCCCTACGAGCAGTACTTC. The rearrangement joins TRBV30 to TRBJ2-7, with 10 bases identical to TRBD2. CDR1 is GTSNPN and CDR2 is SVGIG in the germline V gene (reference sequence). The CDR3 runs to 14 residues. The V gene end was trimmed by 8 bases and the J gene end by 2 bases; junction bases not matched to a gene: 9.

This clone was observed a few times. The J gene is TRBJ2-1, the V gene TRBV18; D may be TRBD1 (6 bases). The CDR3 is 17 amino acids. With 6 bases removed from V and 3 bases from J, the gap between germline ends came to 21 bases. The germline V gene encodes CDR1 KGHSH and CDR2 LQKENI. CDR3 in amino acids: CASSLDVFRDNYNEQFF. Written as DNA, the CDR3 is TGTGCCAGCTCCTTGGACGTATTTCGGGACAACTACAATGAGCAGTTCTTC.

The rearrangement joins TRBV2 to TRBJ1-1; D not certain. This CDR3 region has 13 residues. In germline, CDR1 is SNHLY, CDR2 FYNNEI. Trimming pared 8 bases from V and 1 base from J, leaving 11 bases between. In DNA form, the CDR3 reads TGTGCCAGCCTGAGGCAGCCGAACACTGAAGCTTTCTTT. Protein sequence: CASLRQPNTEAFF.

The V gene is TRBV5-1, the J gene TRBJ2-7; tentatively, D is TRBD1 or TRBD2 (5 bases each). The length of the CDR3 is 14 residues. V lost 1 base and J lost 3, with 11 bases in between. Germline V gene data show CDR1 as SGHRS and CDR2 as YFSETQ. The CDR3 loop is CASSLWDGNYEQYF. The CDR3 nucleotides read TGCGCCAGCAGCTTGTGGGACGGGAACTACGAGCAGTACTTC.

This clone was seen a handful of times. Other DNA variants within this sample encode the same CDR3. The V gene is TRBV5-1, the J gene TRBJ1-1, with D perhaps matching TRBD1 (6 bases). The CDR3 is 15 residues long. Trimming stripped 4 bases from V and 1 base from J, with 14 bases between. Germline values: CDR1 SGHRS, CDR2 YFSETQ. The CDR3: CASSPREGGNTEAFF. DNA for the CDR3: TGCGCCAGCAGCCCCCGAGAGGGGGGGAACACTGAAGCTTTCTTT.

As concerns this clone: The same CDR3 can be traced to other DNA sequences in this sample. The chain is built from TRBV7-2 and TRBJ1-3, with unresolved D. The germline V gene encodes CDR1 SGHTA and CDR2 FQGNSA. V shed 2 bases and J shed 4 bases, with 6 bases lying between them. The CDR3 is 13 residues long. The chain's CDR3 is CASSLSQGNTIYF. The CDR3 DNA follows: TGTGCCAGCAGCTTATCACAGGGAAACACCATATATTTT. The full variable domain, in which reference TRBV7-2 and TRBJ1-3 provide the parts outside the CDR3, is GAGVSQSPSNKVTEKGKDVELRCDPISGHTALYWYRQSLGQGLEFLIYFQGNSAPDKSGLPSDRFSAERTGGSVSTLTIQRTQQEDSAVYLCASSLSQGNTIYFGEGSWLTVV.

J is TRBJ2-3 and V is TRBV28; the match to TRBD1 covers 8 bases. The ends lost 6 bases at V and 8 bases at J; junction bases unmatched: 10. CDR1 and CDR2 (germline): MDHEN, SYDVKM. The CDR3 runs to 14 residues. CDR3 protein: CASRSQGAAGTQYF. In nucleotides, the CDR3 is TGTGCCAGCAGGTCCCAGGGGGCCGCGGGTACGCAGTATTTT.

With respect to this clone: Other DNA sequences in the same sample also yield this CDR3. The CDR3 DNA reads as TGTGCCAGCAGCTTGGGTGCTAACTATGGCTACACCTTC. Protein: CASSLGANYGYTF. The V gene is TRBV5-6, the J gene TRBJ1-2; D not certain. Germline CDR1 and CDR2: SGHDT and YYEEEE. The CDR3 sequence is 13 residues long. V was cut by 0 bases and J by 0 bases, with 3 bases left in between.

The chain uses TRBV9 and TRBJ2-3; D gene uncertain. The germline V and J ends were trimmed by 3 bases and 7 bases, with 9 bases remaining between them. The CDR3 extends over 12 amino acids. CDR1 SGDLS and CDR2 YYNGEE come from the germline V gene. The CDR3 DNA reads TGTGCCAGCAGCGGAGAACAGTATACGCAGTATTTT. It translates to CASSGEQYTQYF.

To note about this clone: This specimen includes other DNA sequences encoding the same CDR3. This chain connects TRBV28 to TRBJ2-7, with 7 bases aligning to TRBD1. From germline, CDR1 is MDHEN and CDR2 SYDVKM. The CDR3 covers 12 residues. Trimming took 6 bases from V and 4 from J; bases not matched to a gene: 3. CDR3 sequence: CASSQTGYEQYF. In DNA, the CDR3 is TGTGCCAGCAGCCAGACAGGGTACGAGCAGTACTTC.

This chain uses TRBV28 with TRBJ1-4; 7 nucleotides agree with TRBD1. V was pared by 5 bases and J by 8 bases, with 8 bases of the junction left unmatched. The CDR3 is 14 residues long. CDR1 and CDR2 from the germline V gene are MDHEN and SYDVKM. The CDR3 DNA is TGTGCCAGCAGTCTCGTCAGGGGGGGGGAAAAACTGTTTTTT. Translated, it gives CASSLVRGGEKLFF. The whole variable domain, filled in from reference TRBV28 and TRBJ1-4, reads DVKVTQSSRYLVKRTGEKVFLECVQDMDHENMFWYRQDPGLGLRLIYFSYDVKMKEKGDIPEGYSVSREKKERFSLILESASTNQTSMYLCASSLVRGGEKLFFGSGTQLSVL.

This clone occurred a few times. The chain combines TRBV19 with TRBJ1-2, with TRBD1 identical over 12 bases. The CDR3 is 15 residues long. After removal of 4 bases from V and 5 bases from J, the junction contained 5 bases not matched to a gene. Per the germline V gene, CDR1 is LNHDA and CDR2 is SQIVND (reference sequence). The CDR3 loop is CASSTEGQGAYGYTF. CDR3 in DNA: TGTGCCAGTAGTACGGAGGGACAGGGGGCTTATGGCTACACCTTC.

The genes are TRBV9 and TRBJ2-6; D perhaps matches TRBD1 (5 bases). Trimming left V 4 bases short and J 4 bases short, with 15 bases between. Germline V gives CDR1 SGDLS, CDR2 YYNGEE. CDR3 length: 16 amino acids. In nucleotides, the CDR3 is TGTGCCAGCAGCCCCCAGGGTGTGAGAGGGGCCAACGTCCTGACTTTC. Translated, it gives CASSPQGVRGANVLTF.

CDR3 in amino acids: CASSLDSNQPQHF. In DNA form, the CDR3 reads TGCGCCAGCAGCTTGGACAGCAATCAGCCCCAGCATTTT. V is TRBV5-1 and J is TRBJ1-5; D remains unclear. This CDR3 contains 13 residues. V was cut by 0 bases and J by 1 base, with 2 bases left in between. Germline-derived CDR1 and CDR2 are SGHRS and YFSETQ. Combining the CDR3 with reference TRBV5-1 and TRBJ1-5 gives the whole variable domain KAGVTQTPRYLIKTRGQQVTLSCSPISGHRSVSWYQQTPGQGLQFLFEYFSETQRNKGNFPGRFSGRQFSNSRSEMNVSTLELGDSALYLCASSLDSNQPQHFGDGTRLSIL.

CDR3 loop: CASSPLERGWGELFF. The DNA for the CDR3 is TGCGCCAGCAGCCCCCTCGAACGAGGCTGGGGGGAGCTGTTTTTT. V usage is TRBV5-1 and J usage is TRBJ2-2; D not certain. Between the trimmed V and J ends, which lost 4 bases and 8 bases, there was a span of 18 bases. The V gene's germline CDR1 is SGHRS and CDR2 YFSETQ. The CDR3 consists of 15 residues.

The chain recombines TRBV5-4 with TRBJ2-5; either TRBD1 or TRBD2 may supply D (5 bases each). Germline lookup yields CDR1 SGHNT and CDR2 YYREEE (reference sequence). The CDR3 spans 15 residues. V shed 3 bases and J shed 4 bases, with 16 bases lying between them. For the CDR3, the DNA is TGTGCCAGCAGCTGGGAGCAGGGAAACGGAGAGACCCAGTACTTC. It codes for CASSWEQGNGETQYF.

The chain employs TRBV7-9 and TRBJ1-2, with D tentatively TRBD1 (5 bases). Germline V lookup: CDR1 SEHNR, CDR2 FQNEAQ (reference sequence). V lost 6 bases, J lost 8 bases, and 16 bases lay in between. The CDR3 extends over 13 amino acids. In DNA form, the CDR3 reads TGTGCCAGCAGTCCCGAAGGGGCGAGGGGCTACACCTTC. Translating gives CASSPEGARGYTF.

The genes are TRBV5-4 and TRBJ2-5; 8 bases are a match to TRBD1. The CDR3 is 15 residues long. J gave up 3 bases and V 4 bases, and 8 bases lay outside the gene matches. Germline CDR1 SGHNT, CDR2 YYREEE (reference sequence). The CDR3 protein is CASSAGWTGKETQYF. CDR3 in DNA: TGTGCCAGCAGCGCCGGATGGACAGGGAAAGAGACCCAGTACTTC.

This sequence joins TRBV10-3 and TRBJ2-1; 15 bases align to TRBD2. The CDR3 consists of 18 residues. After removal of 2 bases from V and 5 bases from J, the junction contained 7 bases not matched to a gene. Germline-derived CDR1 and CDR2 are ENHRY and SYGVKD. DNA of the CDR3: TGTGCCATCAGTGAGGGACTAGCGGGGGGGCCCCAACACAATGAGCAGTTCTTC. Amino acid sequence: CAISEGLAGGPQHNEQFF.

V gene TRBV5-1 combines with J gene TRBJ2-3, with TRBD1 matching over 7 bases. The CDR3 is 14 residues long. Trimming removed 0 bases from V and 3 bases from J; junction bases left unmatched: 1. Germline assignment: CDR1 SGHRS and CDR2 YFSETQ. The CDR3 DNA reads TGCGCCAGCAGCTTGGGCAGGGGGACAGATACGCAGTATTTT. Encoded protein: CASSLGRGTDTQYF.

DNA for the CDR3: TGTGCCAGTAGTATACAACGGGGGTTGAATTCACCCCTCCACTTT. Its translation: CASSIQRGLNSPLHF. This rearrangement joins TRBV19 to TRBJ1-6, with TRBD1 as a possible D gene (5 bases). The CDR3 has 15 amino acids. Germline-derived CDR1 and CDR2 are LNHDA and SQIVND (reference sequence). V gave up 2 bases and J gave up 7 bases, with 12 bases separating them.

This sequence joins TRBV5-5 and TRBJ2-5, with 11 bases aligning to TRBD2. V trimming: 1 base; J trimming: 2 bases; junction bases outside the gene matches: 4. Germline loops: CDR1 SGHKS, CDR2 YYEKEE (reference sequence). The CDR3 is made up of 16 amino acids. CDR3 coding DNA: TGTGCCAGCAGCTTGAGGGCTAGCGGGGGGCAAGAGACCCAGTACTTC. It codes for CASSLRASGGQETQYF.

The V gene is TRBV6-6, the J gene TRBJ2-7; 7 bases match TRBD1. This CDR3 spans 13 amino acids. CDR1 MNHNY and CDR2 SVGAGI come from the germline V gene (reference sequence). J lost 2 bases, V lost 6 bases, and 4 bases had no gene match. In nucleotides, the CDR3 is TGTGCCAGCAGCAGGGACAGCCCCTACGAGCAGTACTTC. Its translation: CASSRDSPYEQYF.

The chain is built from TRBV29-1 and TRBJ2-7, with 9 nucleotides matching TRBD2. The CDR3 loop spans 13 amino acids. Germline V lookup: CDR1 SQVTM, CDR2 ANQGSEA. Germline trimming cut 2 bases from V and 12 bases from J; bases unmatched to any gene: 11. The CDR3 loop is CSVEYSSGGSVYF. The CDR3, as DNA: TGCAGCGTTGAATACTCGAGCGGGGGGTCTGTGTACTTC.

This chain's CDR3 is CASSPGTGSLRTDTQYF. Written as DNA, the CDR3 is TGCGCCAGCAGCCCTGGGACAGGGTCCCTCCGCACAGATACGCAGTATTTT. The chain carries TRBV5-1 and TRBJ2-3; 9 bases map to TRBD1. J gave up 1 base and V 4 bases, and 10 bases lay outside the gene matches. Germline CDR1 and CDR2: SGHRS and YFSETQ. CDR3 length: 17 amino acids.

V usage is TRBV5-8 and J usage is TRBJ2-7, with TRBD1 as a possible D gene (5 bases). Germline CDR1 is SGHTS and CDR2 is YDEGEE. Trimming stripped 0 bases from V and 2 bases from J, with 9 bases between. The length of the CDR3 is 14 residues. The CDR3 loop reads CASSLGQGPYEQYF. As DNA, the CDR3 is TGTGCCAGCAGCTTGGGCCAGGGTCCCTACGAGCAGTACTTC. The full variable domain, with the rest looked up from reference TRBV5-8 and TRBJ2-7, is EAGVTQSPTHLIKTRGQQATLRCSPISGHTSVYWYQQALGLGLQFLLWYDEGEERNRGNFPPRFSGRQFPNYSSELNVNALELEDSALYLCASSLGQGPYEQYFGPGTRLTVT.

The V and J genes are TRBV15 and TRBJ2-2; D is ambiguous. This CDR3 has 16 amino acids. Looked up from germline, CDR1 is LNHNV and CDR2 is YYDKDF (reference sequence). The V and J ends lost 5 bases and 0 bases respectively, with 13 bases between them. The CDR3 coding sequence is TGTGCCACCAGCCCCCGCCGGGTGACGAACACCGGGGAGCTGTTTTTT. Translated: CATSPRRVTNTGELFF.

V and J are TRBV19 and TRBJ2-1; TRBD1 matches at 7 bases. This CDR3 is 15 amino acids long. Losses at the gene ends were 9 bases for V and 6 bases for J; bases not matched to a gene: 14. Germline CDR1 reads LNHDA; CDR2 reads SQIVND (reference sequence). This chain's CDR3 is CASHTTGDMANEQFF. In DNA form, the CDR3 reads TGTGCCAGCCACACTACAGGGGATATGGCCAATGAGCAGTTCTTC.

The J gene is TRBJ2-5, the V gene TRBV7-3; the match to TRBD2 covers 12 bases. CDR1 and CDR2 from the germline V gene are SGHTA and FQGTGA. This CDR3 is 15 amino acids long. The junction had 6 bases not matched to a gene; V was cut back by 5 bases and J by 5 bases. The chain's CDR3 is CASSLGTSGLETQYF. Written as DNA, the CDR3 is TGTGCCAGCAGCCTAGGGACTAGCGGGCTCGAGACCCAGTACTTC.

The chain is built from TRBV10-1 and TRBJ1-6; D remains ambiguous. In germline, CDR1 is WNHNN, CDR2 SYGVQD (reference sequence). V lost 0 bases and J 10 bases, leaving 10 bases between the germline ends. CDR3 length: 14 amino acids. The CDR3 is CASSESGTGSPLHF. The CDR3 DNA reads as TGCGCCAGCAGTGAGTCAGGAACGGGATCACCCCTCCACTTT.